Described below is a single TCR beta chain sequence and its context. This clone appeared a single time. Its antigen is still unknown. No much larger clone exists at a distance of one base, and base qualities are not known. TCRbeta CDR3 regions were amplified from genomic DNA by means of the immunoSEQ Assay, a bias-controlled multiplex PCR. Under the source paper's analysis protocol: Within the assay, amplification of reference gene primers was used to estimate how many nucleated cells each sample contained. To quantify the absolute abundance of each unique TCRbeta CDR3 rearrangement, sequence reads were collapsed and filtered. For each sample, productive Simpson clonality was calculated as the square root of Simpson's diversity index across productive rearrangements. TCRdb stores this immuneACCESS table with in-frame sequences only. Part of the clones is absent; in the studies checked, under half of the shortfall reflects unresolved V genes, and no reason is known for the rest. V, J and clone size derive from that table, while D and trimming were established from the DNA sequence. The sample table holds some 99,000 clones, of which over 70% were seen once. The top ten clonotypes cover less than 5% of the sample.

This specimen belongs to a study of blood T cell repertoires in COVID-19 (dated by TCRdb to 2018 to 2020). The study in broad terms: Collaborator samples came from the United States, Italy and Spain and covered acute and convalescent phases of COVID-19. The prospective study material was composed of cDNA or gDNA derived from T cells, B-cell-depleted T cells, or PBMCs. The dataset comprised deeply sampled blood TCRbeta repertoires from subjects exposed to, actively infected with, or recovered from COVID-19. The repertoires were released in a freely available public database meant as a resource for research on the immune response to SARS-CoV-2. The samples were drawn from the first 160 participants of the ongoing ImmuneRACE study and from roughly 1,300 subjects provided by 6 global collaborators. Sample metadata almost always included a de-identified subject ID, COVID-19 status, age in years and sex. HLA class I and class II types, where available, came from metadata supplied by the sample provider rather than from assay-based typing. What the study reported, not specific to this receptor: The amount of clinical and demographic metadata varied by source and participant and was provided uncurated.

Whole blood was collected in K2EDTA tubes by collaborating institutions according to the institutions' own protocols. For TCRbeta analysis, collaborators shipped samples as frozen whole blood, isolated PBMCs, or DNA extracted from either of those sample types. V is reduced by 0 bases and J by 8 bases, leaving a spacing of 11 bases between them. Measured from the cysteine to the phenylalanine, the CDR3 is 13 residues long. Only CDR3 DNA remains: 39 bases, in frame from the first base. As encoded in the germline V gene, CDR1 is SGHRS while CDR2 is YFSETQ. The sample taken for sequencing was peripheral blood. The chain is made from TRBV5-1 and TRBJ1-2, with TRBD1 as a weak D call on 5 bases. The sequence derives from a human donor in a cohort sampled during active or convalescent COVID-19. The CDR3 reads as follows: CASSLEGRRGYTF. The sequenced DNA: TGCGCCAGCAGCTTGGAGGGGCGCAGAGGCTACACCTTC.